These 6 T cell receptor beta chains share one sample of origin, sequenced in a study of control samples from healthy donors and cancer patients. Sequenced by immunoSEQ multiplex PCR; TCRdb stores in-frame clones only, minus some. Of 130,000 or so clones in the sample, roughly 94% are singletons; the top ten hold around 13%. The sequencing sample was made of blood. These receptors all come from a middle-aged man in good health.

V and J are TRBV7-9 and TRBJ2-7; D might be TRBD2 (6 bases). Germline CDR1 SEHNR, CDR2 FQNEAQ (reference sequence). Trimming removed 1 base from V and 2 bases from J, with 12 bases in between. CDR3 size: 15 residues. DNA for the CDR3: TGTGCCAGCAGCTTAGTGGCAGGAGGGACCTACGAGCAGTACTTC. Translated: CASSLVAGGTYEQYF.

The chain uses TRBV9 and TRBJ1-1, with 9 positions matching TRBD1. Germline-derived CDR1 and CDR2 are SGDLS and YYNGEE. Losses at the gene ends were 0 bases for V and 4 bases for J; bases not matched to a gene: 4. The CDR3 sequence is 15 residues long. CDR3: CASSVVTGGGTEAFF. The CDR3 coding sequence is TGTGCCAGCAGCGTAGTGACAGGGGGAGGCACTGAAGCTTTCTTT. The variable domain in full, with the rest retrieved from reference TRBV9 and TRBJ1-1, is DSGVTQTPKHLITATGQRVTLRCSPRSGDLSVYWYQQSLDQGLQFLIQYYNGEERAKGNILERFSAQQFPDLHSELNLSSLELGDSALYFCASSVVTGGGTEAFFGQGTRLTVV.

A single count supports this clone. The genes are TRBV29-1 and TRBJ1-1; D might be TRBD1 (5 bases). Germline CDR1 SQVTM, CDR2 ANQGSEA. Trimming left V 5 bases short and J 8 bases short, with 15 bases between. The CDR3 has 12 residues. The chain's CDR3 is CSVIRGETEAFF. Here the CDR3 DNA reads TGCAGCGTTATTAGAGGGGAAACAGAAGCTTTCTTT.

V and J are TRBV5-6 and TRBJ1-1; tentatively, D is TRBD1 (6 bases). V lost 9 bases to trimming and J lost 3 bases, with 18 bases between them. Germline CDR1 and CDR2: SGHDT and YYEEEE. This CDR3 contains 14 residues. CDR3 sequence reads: CATYRQGLDTEAFF. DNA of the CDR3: TGTGCCACCTACCGCCAGGGGTTAGACACTGAAGCTTTCTTT.

CDR3 residues: CASRPTGLAGGQNEQFF. In DNA, the CDR3 is TGTGCCAGCAGGCCGACAGGACTAGCGGGGGGGCAAAATGAGCAGTTCTTC. The V and J genes are TRBV7-9 and TRBJ2-1; TRBD2 agrees at 15 bases. The CDR3 has 17 amino acids. The V segment lost 6 bases and the J segment 7 bases; nucleotides outside the gene matches: 10. Germline CDR1 reads SEHNR; CDR2 reads FQNEAQ (reference sequence).

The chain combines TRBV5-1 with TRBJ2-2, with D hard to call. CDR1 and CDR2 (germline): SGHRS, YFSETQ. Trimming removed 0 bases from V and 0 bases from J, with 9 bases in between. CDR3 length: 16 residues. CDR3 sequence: CASSLEQHTNTGELFF. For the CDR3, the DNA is TGCGCCAGCAGCTTGGAACAGCATACGAACACCGGGGAGCTGTTTTTT.